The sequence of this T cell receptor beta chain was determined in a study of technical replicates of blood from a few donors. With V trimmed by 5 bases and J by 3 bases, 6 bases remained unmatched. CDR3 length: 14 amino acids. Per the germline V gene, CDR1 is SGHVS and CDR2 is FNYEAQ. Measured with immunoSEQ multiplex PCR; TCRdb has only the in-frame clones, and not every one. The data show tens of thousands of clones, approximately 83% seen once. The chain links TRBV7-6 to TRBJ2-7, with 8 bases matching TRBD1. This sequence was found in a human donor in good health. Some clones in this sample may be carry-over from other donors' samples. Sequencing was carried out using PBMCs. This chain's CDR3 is CASSPRGQGYEQYF. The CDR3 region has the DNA TGTGCCAGCAGCCCAAGAGGACAGGGCTACGAGCAGTACTTC.